This TCR beta chain was retrieved from a study of T-cell memory formation after mild COVID-19. Whole-study findings and limits: Pre-infection memory showed some responding clones, and this suggested that cross-reactive memory joined. For second-wave clones that peaked at day 37, SARS-CoV-2 specificity went unverified.

About this clonotype itself: Its target is unknown.

TCRdb analysed the 5' RACE reads with MiXCR anew, one entry per CDR3 protein. This sample has approximately 65,000 distinct CDR3 sequences, with approximately 15% found just once. Per the germline V gene, CDR1 is SGHRS and CDR2 is YFSETQ. The CDR3 sequence is 18 residues long. Trimming removed 3 bases from V and 1 base from J; junction bases left unmatched: 10. The origin of this receptor is an adult woman who had mild COVID-19 (a few samples of this study predate the infection). Cell type and time point are not known. Sequenced sample: PBMCs or a T cell subset sorted from them (not recorded which). The rearrangement uses TRBV5-1 and TRBJ2-7; 13 nucleotides match TRBD2. CDR3 bases: TGCGCCAGCAGCTCCCCACTGACTAGCGGGGGGCGGTCCTACGAGCAGTACTTC. Its translation: CASSSPLTSGGRSYEQYF.